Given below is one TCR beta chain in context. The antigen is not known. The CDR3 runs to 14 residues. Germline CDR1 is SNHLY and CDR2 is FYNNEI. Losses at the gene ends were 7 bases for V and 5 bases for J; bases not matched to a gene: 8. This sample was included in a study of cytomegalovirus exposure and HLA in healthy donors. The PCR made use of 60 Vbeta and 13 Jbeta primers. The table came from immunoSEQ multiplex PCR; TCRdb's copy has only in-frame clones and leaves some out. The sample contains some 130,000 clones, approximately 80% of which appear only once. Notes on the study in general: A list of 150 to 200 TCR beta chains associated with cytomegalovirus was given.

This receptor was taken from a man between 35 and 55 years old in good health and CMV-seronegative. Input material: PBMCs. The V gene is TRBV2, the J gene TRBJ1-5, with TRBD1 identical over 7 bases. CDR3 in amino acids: CASKLVQGDQPQHF. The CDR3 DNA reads TGTGCCAGCAAGTTGGTTCAGGGGGATCAGCCCCAGCATTTT.